Below, one T cell receptor beta chain is given with its context. Its specificity is unknown. The data originate from a study of T cell responses to AZD1222 COVID-19 vaccine. Study observations and caveats: Of spike-specific TCRs, nearly half reportedly target regions left unmutated in variants. It should be noted that donors were predominantly white British and more often female, and clonal diversity was possibly underestimated.

Only in-frame clones appear in the TCRdb table, and some are missing; sequencing was by immunoSEQ multiplex PCR. The table lists tens of thousands of clones, about 88% of them singletons. The CDR3 length is 15 residues. From germline, CDR1 is SGHRS and CDR2 YFSETQ. The ends were cut back, 2 bases at V and 0 bases at J, with 11 bases in the middle. Source: peripheral blood, taken 28 days after the second AZD1222 dose. This TCR was recovered from an adult who received the AZD1222 COVID-19 vaccine. V usage is TRBV5-1 and J usage is TRBJ2-5, with D possibly TRBD1 on 6 matching bases. The CDR3 nucleotides read TGCGCCAGCAGCTTAAGGGGGTTAAACCAAGAGACCCAGTACTTC. Amino acids: CASSLRGLNQETQYF.